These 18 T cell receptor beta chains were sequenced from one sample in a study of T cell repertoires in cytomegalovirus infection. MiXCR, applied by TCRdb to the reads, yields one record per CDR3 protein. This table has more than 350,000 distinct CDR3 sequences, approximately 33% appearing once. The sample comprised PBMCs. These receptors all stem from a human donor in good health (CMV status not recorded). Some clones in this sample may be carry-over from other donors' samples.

In nucleotides, the CDR3 is TGTGCCAGCTCACCACCCTTGGCAGGGGGTATCGACACCGGGGAGCTGTTTTTT. Residues: CASSPPLAGGIDTGELFF. The genes are TRBV18 and TRBJ2-2, with 7 bases that match TRBD1. Trimming cost V 0 bases and J 3 bases; bases outside gene matches: 10. Germline CDR1 and CDR2: KGHSH and LQKENI. The CDR3 is 18 amino acids. The variable domain in full, completed from reference TRBV18 and TRBJ2-2, reads NAGVMQNPRHLVRRRGQEARLRCSPMKGHSHVYWYRQLPEEGLKFMVYLQKENIIDESGMPKERFSAEFPKEGPSILRIQQVVRGDSAAYFCASSPPLAGGIDTGELFFGEGSRLTVL.

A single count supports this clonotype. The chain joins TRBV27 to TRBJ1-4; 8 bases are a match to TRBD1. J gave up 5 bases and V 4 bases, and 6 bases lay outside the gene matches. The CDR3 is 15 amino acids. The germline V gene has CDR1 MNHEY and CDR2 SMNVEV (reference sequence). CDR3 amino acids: CASSSGGTGNEKLFF. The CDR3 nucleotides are TGTGCCAGCAGTTCAGGCGGGACAGGAAATGAAAAACTGTTTTTT.

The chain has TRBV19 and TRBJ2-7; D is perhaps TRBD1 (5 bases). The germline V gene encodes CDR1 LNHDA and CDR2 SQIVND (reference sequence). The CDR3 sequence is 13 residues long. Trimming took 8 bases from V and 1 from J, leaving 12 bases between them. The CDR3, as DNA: TGTGCCAGTCAACCGGACACATCCTACGAGCAGTACTTC. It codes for CASQPDTSYEQYF.

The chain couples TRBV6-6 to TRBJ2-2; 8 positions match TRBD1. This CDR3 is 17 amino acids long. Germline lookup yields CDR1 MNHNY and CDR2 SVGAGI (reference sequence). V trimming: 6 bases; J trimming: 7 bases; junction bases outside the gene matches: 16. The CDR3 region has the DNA TGTGCCAGCAGGGACCCCCCCGGGACAGGTTATCTCGGGGAGCTGTTTTTT. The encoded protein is CASRDPPGTGYLGELFF.

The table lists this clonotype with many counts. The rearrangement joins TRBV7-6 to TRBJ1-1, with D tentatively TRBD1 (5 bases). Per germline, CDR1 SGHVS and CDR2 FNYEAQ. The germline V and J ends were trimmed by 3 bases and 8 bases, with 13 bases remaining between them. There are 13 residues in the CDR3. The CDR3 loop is CASSLGIGQEAFF. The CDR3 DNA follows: TGTGCCAGCAGCTTGGGGATCGGACAAGAAGCTTTCTTT.

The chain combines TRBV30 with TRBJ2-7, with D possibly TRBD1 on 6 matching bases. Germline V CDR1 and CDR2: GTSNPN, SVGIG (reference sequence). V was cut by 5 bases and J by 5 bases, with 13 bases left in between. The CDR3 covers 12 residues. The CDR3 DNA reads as TGTGCCTGGGGATTTACAGGGAACGAGCAGTACTTC. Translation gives CAWGFTGNEQYF.

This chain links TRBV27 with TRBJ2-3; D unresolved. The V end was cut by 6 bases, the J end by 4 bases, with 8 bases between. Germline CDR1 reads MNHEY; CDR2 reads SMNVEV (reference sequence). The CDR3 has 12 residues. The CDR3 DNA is TGTGCCAGCAGCACAGCTCCAGATACGCAGTATTTT. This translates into CASSTAPDTQYF.

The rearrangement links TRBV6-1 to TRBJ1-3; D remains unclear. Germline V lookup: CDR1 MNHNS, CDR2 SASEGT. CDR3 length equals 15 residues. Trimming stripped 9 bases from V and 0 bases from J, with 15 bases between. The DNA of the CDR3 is TGTGCCAGTAAGATGGTAGTCAGCTCTGGAAACACCATATATTTT. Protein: CASKMVVSSGNTIYF.

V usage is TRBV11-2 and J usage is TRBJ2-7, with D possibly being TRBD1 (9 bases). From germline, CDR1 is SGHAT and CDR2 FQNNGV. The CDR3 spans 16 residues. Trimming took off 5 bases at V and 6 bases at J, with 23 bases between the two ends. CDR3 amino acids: CASSLRGGQGQLEQYF. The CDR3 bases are TGTGCCAGCAGCCTCCGGGGGGGACAGGGACAGCTCGAGCAGTACTTC.

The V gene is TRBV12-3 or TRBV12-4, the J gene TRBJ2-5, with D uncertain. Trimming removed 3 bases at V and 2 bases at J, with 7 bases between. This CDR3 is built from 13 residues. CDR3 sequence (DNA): TGTGCCAGCAGTTTTGTGGGGCAAGAGACCCAGTACTTC. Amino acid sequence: CASSFVGQETQYF.

CDR3 nucleotides: TGTGCCAGAAGCCCAAGGGGTACCGGGGAGCTGTTTTTT. This codes for CARSPRGTGELFF. The V gene is TRBV7-9, the J gene TRBJ2-2, with D perhaps matching TRBD1 (5 bases). The V gene lost 9 bases and the J gene lost 5 bases, with 13 bases spanning the gap. CDR1 and CDR2 (germline): SEHNR, FQNEAQ (reference sequence). The CDR3 is made up of 13 amino acids.

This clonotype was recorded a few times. CDR3 bases: TGTGCCAGTAGTACCTTGAGGAGGGGACGCTCCAACATTCAGTACTTC. This sequence encodes CASSTLRRGRSNIQYF. The V call is TRBV19, the J call TRBJ2-4, with D possibly being TRBD2 (6 bases). V was clipped by 4 bases and J by 7 bases, with 20 bases between them. The CDR3 contains 16 residues. Germline V CDR1 and CDR2: LNHDA, SQIVND (reference sequence). The entire variable domain, with the rest obtained from reference TRBV19 and TRBJ2-4, is as follows: DGGITQSPKYLFRKEGQNVTLSCEQNLNHDAMYWYRQDPGQGLRLIYYSQIVNDFQKGDIAEGYSVSREKKESFPLTVTSAQKNPTAFYLCASSTLRRGRSNIQYFGAGTRLSVL.

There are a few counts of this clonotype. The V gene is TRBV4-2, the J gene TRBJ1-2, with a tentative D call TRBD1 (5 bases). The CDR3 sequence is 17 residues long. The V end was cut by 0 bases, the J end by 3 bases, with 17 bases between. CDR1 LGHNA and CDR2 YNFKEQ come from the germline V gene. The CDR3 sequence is CASSQEPGSVGDYGYTF. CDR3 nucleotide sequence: TGTGCCAGCAGCCAAGAGCCAGGGTCGGTGGGGGACTATGGCTACACCTTC.

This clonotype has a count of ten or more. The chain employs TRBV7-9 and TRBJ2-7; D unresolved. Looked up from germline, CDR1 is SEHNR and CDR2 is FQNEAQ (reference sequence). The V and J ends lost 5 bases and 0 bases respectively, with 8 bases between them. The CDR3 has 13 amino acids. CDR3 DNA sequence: TGTGCCAGCAGCCCCAAGAGCTCCTACGAGCAGTACTTC. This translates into CASSPKSSYEQYF.

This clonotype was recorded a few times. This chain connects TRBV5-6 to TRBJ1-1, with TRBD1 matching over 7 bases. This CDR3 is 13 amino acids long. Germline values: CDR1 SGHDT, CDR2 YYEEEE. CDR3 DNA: TGTGCTGCGGCAGGGGGGGCGAACACTGAAGCTTTCTTT. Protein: CAAAGGANTEAFF.

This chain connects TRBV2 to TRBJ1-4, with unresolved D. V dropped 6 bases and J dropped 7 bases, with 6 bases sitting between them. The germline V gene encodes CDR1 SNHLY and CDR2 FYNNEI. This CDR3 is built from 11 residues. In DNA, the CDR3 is TGTGCCAGCAGGCTGGGTGAAAAACTGTTTTTT. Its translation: CASRLGEKLFF.

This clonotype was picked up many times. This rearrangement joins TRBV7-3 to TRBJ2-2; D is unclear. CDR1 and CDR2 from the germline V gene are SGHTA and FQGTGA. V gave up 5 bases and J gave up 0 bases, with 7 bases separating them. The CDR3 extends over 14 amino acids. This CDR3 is CASSPSPNTGELFF. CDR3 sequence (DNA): TGTGCCAGCAGCCCCTCTCCGAACACCGGGGAGCTGTTTTTT.

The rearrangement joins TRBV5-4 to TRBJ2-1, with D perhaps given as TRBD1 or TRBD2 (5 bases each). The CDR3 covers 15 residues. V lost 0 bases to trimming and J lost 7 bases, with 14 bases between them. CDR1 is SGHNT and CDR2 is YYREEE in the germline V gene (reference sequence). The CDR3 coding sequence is TGTGCCAGCAGCTTGGGGGGGTGGGGAAGGAATGAGCAGTTCTTC. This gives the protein CASSLGGWGRNEQFF.